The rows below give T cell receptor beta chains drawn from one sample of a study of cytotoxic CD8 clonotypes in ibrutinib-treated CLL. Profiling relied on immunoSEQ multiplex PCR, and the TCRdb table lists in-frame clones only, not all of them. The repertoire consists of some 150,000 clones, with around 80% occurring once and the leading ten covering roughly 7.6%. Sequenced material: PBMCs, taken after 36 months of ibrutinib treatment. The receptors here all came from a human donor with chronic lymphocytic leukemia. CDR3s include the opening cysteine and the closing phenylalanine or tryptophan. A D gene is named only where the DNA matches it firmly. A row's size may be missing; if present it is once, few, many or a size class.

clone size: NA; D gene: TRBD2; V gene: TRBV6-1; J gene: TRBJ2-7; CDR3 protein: CACPGLANTEQYF; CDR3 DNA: TGTGCCTGCCCGGGACTAGCGAATACCGAGCAGTACTTC
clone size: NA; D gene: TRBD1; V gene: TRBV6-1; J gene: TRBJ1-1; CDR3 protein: CASSRGRGTEAFF; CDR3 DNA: TGTGCCAGCAGCAGGGGGCGCGGGACTGAAGCTTTCTTT
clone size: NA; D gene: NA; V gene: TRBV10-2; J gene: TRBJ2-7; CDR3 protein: CASSGLGRGEQYF; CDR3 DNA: TGCGCCAGTTCCGGTTTGGGAAGGGGCGAGCAGTACTTC
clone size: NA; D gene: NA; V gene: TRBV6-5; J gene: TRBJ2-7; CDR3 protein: CASSYSGLDPYEQYF; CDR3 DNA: TGTGCCAGCAGTTACTCAGGGCTAGATCCCTACGAGCAGTACTTC
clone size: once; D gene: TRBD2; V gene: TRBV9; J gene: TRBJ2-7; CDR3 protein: CASSERGASYEQYF; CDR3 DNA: TGTGCCAGCAGCGAGCGGGGGGCCTCCTACGAGCAGTACTTC
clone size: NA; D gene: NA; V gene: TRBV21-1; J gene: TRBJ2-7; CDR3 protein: CASSNVNEQYF; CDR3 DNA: TGTGCCAGCAGCAATGTTAACGAGCAGTACTTC
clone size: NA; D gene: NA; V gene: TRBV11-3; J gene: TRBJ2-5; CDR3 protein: CASSFVPQETQYF; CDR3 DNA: TGTGCCAGCAGCTTTGTGCCTCAAGAGACCCAGTACTTC
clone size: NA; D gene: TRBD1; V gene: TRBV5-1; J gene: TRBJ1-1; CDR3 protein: CASSRRGDRVRNTEAFF; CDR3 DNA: TGCGCCAGCAGCCGTAGGGGTGACAGGGTGAGAAACACTGAAGCTTTCTTT
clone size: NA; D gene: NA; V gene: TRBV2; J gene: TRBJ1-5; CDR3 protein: CASSEGFGLRSQPQHF; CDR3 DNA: TGTGCCAGCAGTGAGGGTTTTGGCCTCAGGAGTCAGCCCCAGCATTTT
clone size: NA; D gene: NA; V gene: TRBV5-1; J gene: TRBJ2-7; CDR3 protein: CASSFESYEQYF; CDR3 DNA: TGCGCCAGCAGCTTTGAGTCCTACGAGCAGTACTTC
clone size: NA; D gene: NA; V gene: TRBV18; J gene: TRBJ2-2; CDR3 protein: CASSDSGELFF; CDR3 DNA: TGTGCCAGCTCAGACTCCGGGGAGCTGTTTTTT
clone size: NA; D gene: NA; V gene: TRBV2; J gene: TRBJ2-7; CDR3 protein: CASSLTWGGTYEQYF; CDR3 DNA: TGTGCCAGCAGTCTGACTTGGGGAGGAACCTACGAGCAGTACTTC
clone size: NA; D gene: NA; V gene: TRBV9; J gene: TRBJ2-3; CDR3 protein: CASGGGAGGTDTQYF; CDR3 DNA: TGTGCCAGCGGGGGCGGGGCAGGCGGCACAGATACGCAGTATTTT
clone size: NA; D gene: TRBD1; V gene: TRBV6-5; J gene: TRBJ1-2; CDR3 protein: CASSRDRRDYGYTF; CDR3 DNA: TGTGCCAGCTCTCGGGACAGGCGGGACTATGGCTACACCTTC
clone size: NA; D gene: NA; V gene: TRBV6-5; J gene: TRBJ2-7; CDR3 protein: CASNRTDSYEQYF; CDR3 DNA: TGTGCCAGCAATCGGACAGACTCCTACGAGCAGTACTTC
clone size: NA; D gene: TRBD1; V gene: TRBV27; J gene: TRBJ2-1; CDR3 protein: CASSPGDRYYNEQFF; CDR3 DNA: TGTGCCAGCAGTCCGGGGGACAGGTACTACAATGAGCAGTTCTTC
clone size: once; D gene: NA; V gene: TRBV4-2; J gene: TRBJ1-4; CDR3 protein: CASSQDPGNEKLFF; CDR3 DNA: TGTGCCAGCAGCCAAGATCCCGGCAATGAAAAACTGTTTTTT
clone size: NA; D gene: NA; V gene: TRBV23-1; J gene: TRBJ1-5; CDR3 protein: CASSQSGRFWGQPQHF; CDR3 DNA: TGCGCCAGCAGTCAATCGGGAAGGTTCTGGGGTCAGCCCCAGCATTTT
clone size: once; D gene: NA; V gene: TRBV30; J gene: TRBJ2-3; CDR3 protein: CAQRQTGLSTDTQYF; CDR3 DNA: TGTGCCCAGAGACAGACTGGACTTAGCACAGATACGCAGTATTTT
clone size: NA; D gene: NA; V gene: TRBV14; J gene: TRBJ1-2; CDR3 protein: CASSQLGGYTF; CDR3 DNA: TGTGCCAGCAGCCAACTGGGTGGCTACACCTTC
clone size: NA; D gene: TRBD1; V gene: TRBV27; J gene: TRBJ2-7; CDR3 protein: CASSLRTGYEQYF; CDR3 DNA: TGTGCCAGCAGTTTACGGACAGGGTACGAGCAGTACTTC
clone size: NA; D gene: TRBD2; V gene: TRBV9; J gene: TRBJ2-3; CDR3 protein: CASSVEGSGGADTQYF; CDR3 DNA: TGTGCCAGCAGCGTAGAAGGTAGCGGGGGGGCAGATACGCAGTATTTT
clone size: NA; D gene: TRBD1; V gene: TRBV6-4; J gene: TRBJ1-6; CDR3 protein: CASTTGDNSPLHF; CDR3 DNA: TGTGCCAGCACGACAGGGGACAATTCACCCCTCCACTTT
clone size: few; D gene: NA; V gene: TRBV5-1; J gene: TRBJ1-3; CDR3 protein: CASRPFSGNTIYF; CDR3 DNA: TGCGCCAGCCGACCGTTCTCTGGAAACACCATATATTTT
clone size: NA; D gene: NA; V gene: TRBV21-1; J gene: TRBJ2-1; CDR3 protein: CASSIPGTSGRSSYNEQFF; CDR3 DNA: TGTGCCAGCAGCATCCCCGGGACTAGCGGGAGGAGCTCCTACAATGAGCAGTTCTTC
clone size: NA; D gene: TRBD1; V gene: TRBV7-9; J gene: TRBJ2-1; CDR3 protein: CASSLVFTRKTGNNNEQFF; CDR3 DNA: TGTGCCAGCAGCTTAGTGTTCACCCGGAAGACAGGGAATAACAATGAGCAGTTCTTC
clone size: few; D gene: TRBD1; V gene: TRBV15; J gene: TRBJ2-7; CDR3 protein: CATSRYRQGYEQYF; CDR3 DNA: TGTGCCACCAGCAGATATCGACAGGGTTACGAGCAGTACTTC
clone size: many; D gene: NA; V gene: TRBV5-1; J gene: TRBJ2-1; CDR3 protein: CASSLDNEQFF; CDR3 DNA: TGCGCCAGCAGCTTGGATAATGAGCAGTTCTTC
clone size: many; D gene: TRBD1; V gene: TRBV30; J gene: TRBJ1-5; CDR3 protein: CAWSVPGQTGDPNQPQHF; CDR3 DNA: TGTGCCTGGAGTGTACCTGGTCAGACAGGGGATCCGAATCAGCCCCAGCATTTT
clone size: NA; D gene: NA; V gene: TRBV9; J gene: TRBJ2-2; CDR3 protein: CASSVAPSETTGELFF; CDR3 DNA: TGTGCCAGCAGCGTAGCGCCTTCAGAAACCACCGGGGAGCTGTTTTTT
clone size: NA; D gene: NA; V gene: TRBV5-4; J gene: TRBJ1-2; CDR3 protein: CASSFSSNYGYTF; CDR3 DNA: TGTGCCAGCAGCTTTTCTAGTAACTATGGCTACACCTTC
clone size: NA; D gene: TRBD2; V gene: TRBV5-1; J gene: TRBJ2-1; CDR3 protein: CASSLGAGGPPNEQFF; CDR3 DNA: TGCGCCAGCAGCTTGGGGGCGGGAGGGCCTCCCAATGAGCAGTTCTTC
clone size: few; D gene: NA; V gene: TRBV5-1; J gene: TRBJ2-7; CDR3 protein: CASSLSLGSVRGF; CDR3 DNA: TGCGCCAGCAGCTTATCCCTCGGGTCGGTACGGGGCTTC
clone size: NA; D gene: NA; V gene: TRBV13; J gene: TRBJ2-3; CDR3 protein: CASSPGTRSTDTQYF; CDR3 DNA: TGTGCCAGCAGCCCAGGGACACGGAGCACAGATACGCAGTATTTT
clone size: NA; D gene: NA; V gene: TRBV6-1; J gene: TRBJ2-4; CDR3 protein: CASLPGAENIQYF; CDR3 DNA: TGTGCCAGCCTTCCGGGGGCGGAAAACATTCAGTACTTC
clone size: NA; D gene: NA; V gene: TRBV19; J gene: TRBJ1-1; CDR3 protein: CASSETDSTTEAFF; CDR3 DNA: TGTGCCAGTAGTGAAACGGACAGCACCACTGAAGCTTTCTTT
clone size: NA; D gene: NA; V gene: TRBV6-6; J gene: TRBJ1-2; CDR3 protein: CASSPVGLDYGYTF; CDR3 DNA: TGTGCCAGCAGTCCCGTTGGTTTGGACTATGGCTACACCTTC
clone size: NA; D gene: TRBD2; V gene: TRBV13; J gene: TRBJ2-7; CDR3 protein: CASTKGLAGYEQYF; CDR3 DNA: TGTGCCAGCACCAAAGGGCTAGCGGGATACGAGCAGTACTTC
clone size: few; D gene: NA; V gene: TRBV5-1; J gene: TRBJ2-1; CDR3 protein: CASSLGDVCNEQFF; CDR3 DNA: TGCGCCAGCAGCTTAGGGGACGTCTGCAATGAGCAGTTCTTC